The 31 T cell receptor beta chains in this list originate from one sample, sequenced in a study of T cells in Graves' hyperthyroidism and ophthalmopathy (dated by TCRdb to about 2019). The library was obtained by multiplex PCR. The data were produced on an Illumina HiSeq 2000. The TCR beta CDR3 regions were amplified from the RNA transcripts. A first-round RT-PCR of the TCR CDR3 used the HTBI primer set with the Qiagen OneStep RT-PCR kit. TCRdb applied fastp at Q25 and MiXCR to the public reads, then kept only in-frame beta chains. Here each entry gathers all rows of one CDR3 protein and keeps the most common genes and DNA. For this sample there are some 740,000 distinct CDR3 sequences; around 13% appear just once. The ten largest clones add up to about 9.4% of the sample. The specimen was blood. Receptor source: a woman aged 18-29 years with Graves' hyperthyroidism.

This clonotype was counted many times. The V gene is TRBV20-1, the J gene TRBJ2-6; unclear D gene. Germline CDR1 is DFQATT and CDR2 is SNEGSKA (reference sequence). This CDR3 region has 14 residues. V was clipped by 6 bases and J by 0 bases, with 9 bases between them. The CDR3 loop reads CSAPDFSGANVLTF. DNA for the CDR3: TGCAGTGCCCCAGACTTCTCTGGGGCCAACGTCCTGACTTTC.

The sample holds a few counts of this clonotype. A much larger clone sits a single nucleotide away, making a read error possible. The chain combines TRBV5-4 with TRBJ1-2; D not resolved. The CDR3 loop spans 12 amino acids. The V end lost 1 base, the J end lost 3 bases, and 4 bases lay between the germline ends. CDR1 SGHNT and CDR2 YYREEE come from the germline V gene (reference sequence). The CDR3 coding sequence is TGTGCCAGCAGCTTGAAGGACTATGGCTACACCTTC. It yields the protein CASSLKDYGYTF.

The chain couples TRBV20-1 to TRBJ2-5; 7 positions agree with TRBD1. The V gene end was trimmed by 6 bases and the J gene end by 4 bases; junction bases not matched to a gene: 8. Germline V lookup: CDR1 DFQATT, CDR2 SNEGSKA (reference sequence). This CDR3 region has 13 residues. This CDR3 reads CSARTGWGETQYF. In DNA, the CDR3 is TGCAGTGCCCGGACAGGCTGGGGAGAGACCCAGTACTTC.

This clonotype was recorded at least ten times. The chain links TRBV11-2 to TRBJ2-7; TRBD1 is a possible D gene (6 bases). The CDR3 contains 14 residues. The ends were cut back, 1 base at V and 4 bases at J, with 11 bases in the middle. Germline CDR1 is SGHAT and CDR2 is FQNNGV. The CDR3, as DNA: TGTGCCAGCAGCTTAGCCGGACAGATATACGAGCAGTACTTC. It codes for CASSLAGQIYEQYF.

There are many counts of this clonotype. The chain carries TRBV3-1 and TRBJ1-5; D is unclear. The CDR3 length is 13 residues. Germline assignment: CDR1 LGHDT and CDR2 YNNKEL (reference sequence). The V end was cut by 1 base, the J end by 5 bases, with 6 bases between. The CDR3 loop reads CASSQGLHQPQHF. In DNA form, the CDR3 reads TGTGCCAGCAGCCAAGGGCTACATCAGCCCCAGCATTTT.

This clonotype was seen repeatedly, ten times or more. CDR3 sequence (DNA): TGTGCCAGCAGTCGACAGGGAAATTACCAAGAGACCCAGTACTTC. Translating gives CASSRQGNYQETQYF. The chain uses TRBV7-2 and TRBJ2-5, with 7 bases that match TRBD1. Per the germline V gene, CDR1 is SGHTA and CDR2 is FQGNSA. Trimming cost V 6 bases and J 0 bases; bases outside gene matches: 7. This CDR3 is 15 amino acids long.

This rearrangement joins TRBV19 to TRBJ2-3, with D perhaps TRBD2 (6 bases). The CDR3 sequence is 15 residues long. Trimming took 6 bases from V and 6 from J, leaving 19 bases between them. Germline assignment: CDR1 LNHDA and CDR2 SQIVND (reference sequence). CDR3 bases: TGTGCCAGTAGGTCGACTAGTTGGAGTATGGATACGCAGTATTTT. This translates into CASRSTSWSMDTQYF.

This clonotype was detected many times. This chain joins TRBV7-2 and TRBJ2-1; 14 nucleotides match TRBD2. With V trimmed by 5 bases and J by 4 bases, 7 bases remained unmatched. This CDR3 is 17 amino acids long. From germline, CDR1 is SGHTA and CDR2 FQGNSA. The CDR3 region is CASSPGLAGVSYNEQFF. The CDR3, as DNA: TGTGCCAGCAGCCCGGGACTAGCGGGAGTTTCTTACAATGAGCAGTTCTTC.

This chain links TRBV7-2 with TRBJ2-2; TRBD2 aligns across 15 bases. The CDR3 length is 21 residues. With V trimmed by 1 base and J by 1 base, 10 bases remained unmatched. Germline V lookup: CDR1 SGHTA, CDR2 FQGNSA. The CDR3 reads CASSLVGGGLAGGGNTGELFF. The CDR3 DNA follows: TGTGCCAGCAGCTTAGTGGGTGGAGGACTAGCGGGAGGGGGGAACACCGGGGAGCTGTTTTTT.

For this clonotype: This may come from a read error, since a much larger clone is one base off. The rearrangement joins TRBV20-1 to TRBJ1-1; 7 bases line up with TRBD1. J gave up 1 base and V 6 bases, and 8 bases lay outside the gene matches. Germline CDR1 and CDR2: DFQATT and SNEGSKA (reference sequence). The CDR3 runs to 14 residues. The CDR3 here is CSAPGQAGNTEAFF. As DNA, the CDR3 is TGCAGTGCCCCTGGACAGGCCGGGAACACTGAAGCTTTCTTT.

In its sample, this clonotype was seen a few times. This chain joins TRBV30 and TRBJ2-2; TRBD1 matches 7 bases. The germline V gene has CDR1 GTSNPN and CDR2 SVGIG (reference sequence). Trimming took 5 bases from V and 2 from J; bases not matched to a gene: 8. The CDR3 is 15 amino acids. CDR3 sequence reads: CAWGAGTANTGELFF. CDR3 nucleotides: TGTGCCTGGGGGGCAGGGACAGCCAACACCGGGGAGCTGTTTTTT.

The chain couples TRBV11-2 to TRBJ1-3; weak D call: TRBD1 (5 bases). The CDR3 length is 15 residues. V was pared by 5 bases and J by 8 bases, with 19 bases between. The germline V gene has CDR1 SGHAT and CDR2 FQNNGV. The CDR3 protein is CASSLRTPLGDTIYF. In DNA, the CDR3 is TGTGCCAGCAGCCTCCGGACCCCTTTGGGGGACACCATATATTTT.

The rearrangement joins TRBV7-2 to TRBJ2-1; the match to TRBD2 covers 7 bases. The V segment lost 6 bases and the J segment 8 bases; nucleotides outside the gene matches: 19. CDR3 size: 17 residues. CDR1 SGHTA and CDR2 FQGNSA come from the germline V gene. The CDR3 DNA follows: TGTGCCAGCAGTCGGGGGGTACGCGGGAGCGCTACTCATGAGCAGTTCTTC. This translates into CASSRGVRGSATHEQFF. Full variable domain (missing parts from reference TRBV7-2 and TRBJ2-1): GAGVSQSPSNKVTEKGKDVELRCDPISGHTALYWYRQSLGQGLEFLIYFQGNSAPDKSGLPSDRFSAERTGGSVSTLTIQRTQQEDSAVYLCASSRGVRGSATHEQFFGPGTRLTVL.

This clonotype was detected ten times or more. The CDR3 spells CASSLDRKYNEQFF. Written as DNA, the CDR3 is TGTGCCAGCAGTCTCGACAGAAAGTACAATGAGCAGTTCTTC. The chain has TRBV6-1 and TRBJ2-1, with D tentatively TRBD1 (5 bases). V was cut by 5 bases and J by 4 bases, with 12 bases left in between. Germline lookup yields CDR1 MNHNS and CDR2 SASEGT. The CDR3 consists of 14 residues.

This rearrangement joins TRBV6-9 to TRBJ2-4; D might be TRBD1 (5 bases). The CDR3 has 15 amino acids. Germline lookup yields CDR1 MNHGY and CDR2 SVAAGI. Trimming pared 5 bases from V and 4 bases from J, leaving 15 bases between. The CDR3 spells CASSDRIYSKNIQYF. CDR3 in DNA: TGTGCCAGCAGTGACAGAATTTACAGTAAAAACATTCAGTACTTC.

This clonotype was found many times. CDR3 in amino acids: CASNVLIPGQQYHSNQPQHF. Written as DNA, the CDR3 is TGTGCCAGCAACGTCCTCATTCCGGGACAGCAATATCATAGCAATCAGCCCCAGCATTTT. The V and J genes are TRBV5-7 and TRBJ1-5; TRBD1 matches 7 bases. TRBV5-7 belongs to the ORF category, with a function that is uncertain. V was pared by 6 bases and J by 0 bases, with 21 bases of the junction left unmatched. The CDR3 consists of 20 residues.

This clonotype came up many times. The CDR3 DNA follows: TGTGCCAGCAGTTTATCCCAGTGGGCAGATACGCAGTATTTT. Translation: CASSLSQWADTQYF. V usage is TRBV27 and J usage is TRBJ2-3; D is undetermined. Germline V gene data show CDR1 as MNHEY and CDR2 as SMNVEV (reference sequence). The ends were cut back, 0 bases at V and 4 bases at J, with 8 bases in the middle. The length of the CDR3 is 14 residues.

This clonotype occurred many times. The chain couples TRBV5-4 to TRBJ2-3; 13 positions match TRBD2. The CDR3 loop spans 16 amino acids. The V gene's germline CDR1 is SGHNT and CDR2 YYREEE (reference sequence). With 4 bases clipped from V and 5 bases from J, the junction kept 7 bases outside the gene matches. The CDR3 loop reads CASSPGLAGARDTQYF. The CDR3 bases are TGTGCCAGCAGCCCAGGACTAGCGGGAGCAAGAGATACGCAGTATTTT.

The table lists this clonotype with many counts. The chain combines TRBV3-1 with TRBJ2-1, with D possibly called TRBD1 or TRBD2 (5 bases each). V lost 2 bases to trimming and J lost 0 bases, with 8 bases between them. The CDR3 consists of 15 residues. Germline V gene sequence: CDR1 LGHDT, CDR2 YNNKEL (reference sequence). CDR3 sequence (DNA): TGTGCCAGCAGCCAACGGGGCCGCTCCTACAATGAGCAGTTCTTC. Its protein product is CASSQRGRSYNEQFF.

This clonotype was seen at least ten times. CDR3 DNA sequence: TGTGCCAGCAGCTTACGCCTAGCGGGAGTCTCAACCGGGGAGCTGTTTTTT. This codes for CASSLRLAGVSTGELFF. The rearrangement links TRBV7-7 to TRBJ2-2, with 10 bases identical to TRBD2. The CDR3 runs 17 residues. V shed 2 bases, J shed 5 bases, and the junction held 8 bases outside the gene matches. CDR1 is SSHAT and CDR2 is FNYEAQ in the germline V gene (reference sequence).

CDR3 coding DNA: TGTGCCATCAGTCGTGGGGGGGGAACCAAAGAGACCCAGTACTTC. Protein sequence: CAISRGGGTKETQYF. V usage is TRBV10-3 and J usage is TRBJ2-5, with 7 bases aligning to TRBD2. Germline assignment: CDR1 ENHRY and CDR2 SYGVKD. The CDR3 loop spans 15 amino acids. Unmatched junction bases numbered 9, after V lost 5 bases and J lost 3 bases.

This clonotype has ten or more counts. The chain combines TRBV18 with TRBJ1-2; TRBD1 agrees at 9 bases. This CDR3 spans 17 amino acids. Looked up from germline, CDR1 is KGHSH and CDR2 is LQKENI. The V gene end was trimmed by 2 bases and the J gene end by 6 bases; junction bases not matched to a gene: 13. The CDR3 is CASSPSPTGGEADGYTF. Here the CDR3 DNA reads TGTGCCAGCTCACCAAGCCCTACAGGGGGCGAAGCGGATGGCTACACCTTC.

Only a few counts were recorded for this clonotype. Since a much larger clone is just one base distant, this may be a read error. The chain is built from TRBV5-1 and TRBJ1-1; a possible D gene is TRBD1 (5 bases). Germline V lookup: CDR1 SGHRS, CDR2 YFSETQ. Deletions cut 6 bases from V and 1 base from J, with 10 bases between. The CDR3 totals 13 residues. The DNA for the CDR3 is TGCGCCAGCATGGGGGGACCGAACACTGAAGCTTTCTTT. Its protein product is CASMGGPNTEAFF.

This clonotype appeared many times. The genes are TRBV5-1 and TRBJ2-1; D is possibly TRBD1 or TRBD2 (5 bases each). The CDR3 covers 13 residues. Germline values: CDR1 SGHRS, CDR2 YFSETQ. V lost 7 bases to trimming and J lost 2 bases, with 10 bases between them. The CDR3 sequence is CASSEGTYNEQFF. In DNA, the CDR3 is TGCGCCAGCTCCGAGGGGACCTACAATGAGCAGTTCTTC.

This clonotype was observed at least ten times. The gene calls are TRBV5-6 and TRBJ2-7; D remains unclear. Germline V gene data show CDR1 as SGHDT and CDR2 as YYEEEE. The length of the CDR3 is 13 residues. The V end was cut by 0 bases, the J end by 6 bases, with 10 bases between. The CDR3 here is CASSLGRVSEQYF. The CDR3 bases are TGTGCCAGCAGCTTGGGAAGGGTAAGCGAGCAGTACTTC.

This clonotype has at least ten counts. V usage is TRBV9 and J usage is TRBJ1-1; TRBD1 matches 9 bases. The germline V gene encodes CDR1 SGDLS and CDR2 YYNGEE. The CDR3 is 15 amino acids. The junction had 6 bases not matched to a gene; V was cut back by 3 bases and J by 3 bases. DNA of the CDR3: TGTGCCAGCAGCGCCCGGGACAGGGTCTACACTGAAGCTTTCTTT. It encodes CASSARDRVYTEAFF. Looking up the rest from reference TRBV9 and TRBJ1-1 gives the full variable domain: DSGVTQTPKHLITATGQRVTLRCSPRSGDLSVYWYQQSLDQGLQFLIQYYNGEERAKGNILERFSAQQFPDLHSELNLSSLELGDSALYFCASSARDRVYTEAFFGQGTRLTVV.

This clonotype has only a few counts. Since a much larger clone is just one base distant, this may be a read error. The V gene is TRBV28, the J gene TRBJ1-1, with TRBD1 matching 7 bases. CDR1 and CDR2 (germline): MDHEN, SYDVKM. This CDR3 has 15 residues. The junction had 6 bases not matched to a gene; V was cut back by 1 base and J by 4 bases. The CDR3 sequence is CASSLSTGSLTEAFF. CDR3 coding DNA: TGTGCCAGCAGTTTATCGACAGGGAGCCTCACTGAAGCTTTCTTT.

This clonotype came up many times. The chain joins TRBV5-8 to TRBJ2-1; D not certain. Trimming left V 0 bases short and J 7 bases short, with 8 bases between. CDR1 is SGHTS and CDR2 is YDEGEE in the germline V gene. The CDR3 consists of 13 residues. In DNA form, the CDR3 reads TGTGCCAGCAGCTTGGCACTCATGAATGAGCAGTTCTTC. Its protein is CASSLALMNEQFF.

This clonotype was seen more than once but under ten times. A much larger clone differs from this one at a single base, so this may be a read error. The rearrangement joins TRBV27 to TRBJ1-2, with D maybe TRBD1 (5 bases). The CDR3 spans 13 residues. Germline CDR1 and CDR2: MNHEY and SMNVEV (reference sequence). Here the CDR3 reads CASSPSRDYGNTF. The DNA for the CDR3 is TGTGCCAGCAGTCCCAGTCGGGACTATGGCAACACCTTC.

Worth noting for this clonotype: A read error may be the cause here, since a much bigger clone is one base away. The V call is TRBV11-2, the J call TRBJ1-1; D perhaps matches TRBD1 (6 bases). Between the trimmed V and J ends, which lost 4 bases and 0 bases, there was a span of 18 bases. CDR3 length equals 17 residues. Germline CDR1 is SGHAT and CDR2 is FQNNGV. The DNA of the CDR3 is TGTGCCAGCAGCTCAGATGGGGCCCGACAGGTGAACACTGAAGCTTTCTTT. It is translated as CASSSDGARQVNTEAFF.

This clonotype was counted between two and nine times. The junction departs from the called germline gene at one end, perhaps through a read error. V is TRBV29-1 and J is TRBJ2-1; 7 nucleotides match TRBD2. The CDR3 is 13 residues long. Germline CDR1 reads SQVTM; CDR2 reads ANQGSEA. This CDR3 reads CSVEGLGGNEQFF. The CDR3 DNA is TGCAGCGTGGAAGGACTAGGCGGGAATGAGCAGTTCTTC.